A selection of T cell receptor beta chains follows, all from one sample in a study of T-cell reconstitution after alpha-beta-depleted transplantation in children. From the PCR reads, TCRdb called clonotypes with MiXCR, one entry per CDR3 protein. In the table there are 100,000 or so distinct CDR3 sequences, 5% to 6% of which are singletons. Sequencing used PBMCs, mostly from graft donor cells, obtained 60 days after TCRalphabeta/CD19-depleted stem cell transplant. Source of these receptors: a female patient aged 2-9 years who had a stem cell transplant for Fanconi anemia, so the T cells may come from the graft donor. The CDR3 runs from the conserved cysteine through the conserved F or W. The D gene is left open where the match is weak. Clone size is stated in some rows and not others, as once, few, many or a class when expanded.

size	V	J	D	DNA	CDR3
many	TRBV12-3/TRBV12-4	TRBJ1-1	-	TGTGCCAGCAGGACACAGGCGTACACTGAAGCTTTCTTT	CASRTQAYTEAFF
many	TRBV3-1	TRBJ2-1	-	TGTGCCAGCAGTCTCGGGACCTCCTACAATGAGCAGTTCTTC	CASSLGTSYNEQFF
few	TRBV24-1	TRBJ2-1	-	TGTGCCACCAGTGATGAACCTCTAGGGGGCTCCTACAATGAGCAGTTCTTC	CATSDEPLGGSYNEQFF
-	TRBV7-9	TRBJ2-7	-	TGTGCCAGCAGCTTAATCGGGACCGGGCCCCGCGAGCAGTACTTC	CASSLIGTGPREQYF
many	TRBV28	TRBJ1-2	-	TGTGCCAGCAGTAAAGTAAACCCTCCCTATGGCTACACCTTC	CASSKVNPPYGYTF
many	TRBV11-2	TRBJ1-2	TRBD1	TGTGCCAGCAGCTTGCCCCCTTGGGGGACAGTGCCCTATGGCTACACCTTC	CASSLPPWGTVPYGYTF
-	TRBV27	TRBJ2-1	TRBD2	TGTGCCAGCAGTCTAACTAGCGGGCTTAACAATGAGCAGTTCTTC	CASSLTSGLNNEQFF
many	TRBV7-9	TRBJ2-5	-	TGTGCCAGCAGCTTAGTTCGCTTTCAAGAGACCCAGTACTTC	CASSLVRFQETQYF
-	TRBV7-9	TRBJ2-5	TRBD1	TGTGCCAGCAGCCCAACAGGGGTGGGGACCCAGTACTTC	CASSPTGVGTQYF
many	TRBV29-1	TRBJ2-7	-	TGCAGCGTTGTGGTGGTAGGGATATCCTACGAGCAGTACTTC	CSVVVVGISYEQYF
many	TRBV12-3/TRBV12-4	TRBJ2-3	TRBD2	TGTGCCAGCAGTCCAGGACTAGCGGGGGCGCGGGATACGCAGTATTTT	CASSPGLAGARDTQYF
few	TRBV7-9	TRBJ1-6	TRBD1	TGTGCCAGCAGCTTTTCGGGACAGAATTCACCCCTCCACTTT	CASSFSGQNSPLHF
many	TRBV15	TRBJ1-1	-	TGTGCCACCAGCAGAGCCCGACAGAACATGAACACTGAAGCTTTCTTT	CATSRARQNMNTEAFF
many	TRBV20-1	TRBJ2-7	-	TGCAGTGCTAGTAGGGCTTCGACCTACGAGCAGTACTTC	CSASRASTYEQYF
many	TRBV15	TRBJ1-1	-	TGTGCCACCAGCAGAGATAGGGGGATCGGGGTGGGGAACACTGAAGCTTTCTTT	CATSRDRGIGVGNTEAFF
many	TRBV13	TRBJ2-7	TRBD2	TGTGCCAGCAGCAAAACCCCAGCGGGGGGGCCGGACGAGCAGTACTTC	CASSKTPAGGPDEQYF
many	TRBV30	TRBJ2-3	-	TGTGCCTGGACAGACTACAGGGTCACAGATACGCAGTATTTT	CAWTDYRVTDTQYF
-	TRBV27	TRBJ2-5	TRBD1	TGTGCCAGCAGAGGATTTCGGACAGGGGCAGAGACCCAGTACTTC	CASRGFRTGAETQYF
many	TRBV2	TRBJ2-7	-	TGTGCCAGCAGATTCGGGGGTACCTCCTACGAGCAGTACTTC	CASRFGGTSYEQYF
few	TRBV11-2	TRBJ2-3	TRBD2	TGTGCCAGCAGCCGCGGGGGAACCACAGATACGCAGTATTTT	CASSRGGTTDTQYF
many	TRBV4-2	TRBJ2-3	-	TGTGCCAGCAGCCAAGACATTCCTCGGGAGGATACGCAGTATTTT	CASSQDIPREDTQYF
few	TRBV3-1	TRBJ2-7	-	TGTGCCAGCAGCCAAGTTCAGGGTTACGAGCAGTACTTC	CASSQVQGYEQYF
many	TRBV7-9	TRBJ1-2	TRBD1	TGTGCCAGCAGCAATCGACAGGGTCCAAACTATGGCTACACCTTC	CASSNRQGPNYGYTF
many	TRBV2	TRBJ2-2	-	TGTGCCAGCAGTGACCGGCACACCGGGGAGCTGTTTTTT	CASSDRHTGELFF
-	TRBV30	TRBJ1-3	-	TGTGCCTGGAGTATTGGCGACAGCCGCTCTGGAAACACCATATATTTT	CAWSIGDSRSGNTIYF
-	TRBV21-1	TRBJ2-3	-	TGTGCCAGCATCAAACAGCGGGAGAAGTTACAGTATTTT	CASIKQREKLQYF
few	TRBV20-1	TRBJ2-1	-	TGCAGTGCTAGAGATCAGGGGCGGGAGATAGCCAATGAGCAGTTCTTC	CSARDQGREIANEQFF
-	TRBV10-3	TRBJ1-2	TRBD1	TGTGCCCATCAGCTTGGGACAGGAGATGGCTACACCTTC	CAHQLGTGDGYTF
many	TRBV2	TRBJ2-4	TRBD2	TGTGCCAGCCGCAAGACTCTAGCGGGAGGGCGAAACATTCAGTACTTC	CASRKTLAGGRNIQYF
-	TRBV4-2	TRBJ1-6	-	TGTGCCAGCAGGCCCACAGGGTCTTATAATTCACCCCTCCACTTT	CASRPTGSYNSPLHF
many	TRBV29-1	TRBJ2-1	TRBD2	TGCAGCGTTGAAAGGGGTAGCGGGAGGATGAATGAGCAGTTCTTC	CSVERGSGRMNEQFF
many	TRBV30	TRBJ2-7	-	TGTGCCTGGAGTATGGGAAGGAGCGAGCAGTACTTC	CAWSMGRSEQYF
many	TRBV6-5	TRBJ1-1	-	TGTGCCAGCAGTTACGCCCCGGGACAGAACACTGAAGCTTTCTTT	CASSYAPGQNTEAFF
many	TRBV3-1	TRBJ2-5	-	TGTGCCAGCAGCCAAAGGGGAGTGAAGACCCAGTACTTC	CASSQRGVKTQYF
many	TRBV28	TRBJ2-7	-	TGTGCCAGCAGTGCGACGACTTTTCAGGGGGGGACCTACGAGCAGTACTTC	CASSATTFQGGTYEQYF
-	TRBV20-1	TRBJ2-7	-	TGCAGTGCTAGACTGTTAGCCTACGAGCAGTACTTC	CSARLLAYEQYF
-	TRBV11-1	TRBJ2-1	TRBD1	TGTGCCAGCAGCCGACAGGGATATGAGCAGTTCTTC	CASSRQGYEQFF
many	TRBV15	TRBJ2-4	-	TGTGCCACCAGCAGAGGCCTGGGGGCCAAAAACATTCAGTACTTC	CATSRGLGAKNIQYF
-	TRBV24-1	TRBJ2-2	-	TGTGCCACCAGTGATCCGCTAGGGCGGGGGAACACCGGGGAGCTGTTTTTT	CATSDPLGRGNTGELFF
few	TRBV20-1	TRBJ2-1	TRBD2	TGCAGTGCTAGAATGGCGGGGGGGCCGAAGTCCTACAATGAGCAGTTCTTC	CSARMAGGPKSYNEQFF
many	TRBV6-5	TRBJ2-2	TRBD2	TGTGCCAGCAGTAACTATCAAAGAGCGGGAGGGCCCTACAGCGGGGAGCTGTTTTTT	CASSNYQRAGGPYSGELFF
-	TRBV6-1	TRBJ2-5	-	TGTGCCAGCAGTGAAGCGCTCTCATCCGAAGAGACCCAGTACTTC	CASSEALSSEETQYF
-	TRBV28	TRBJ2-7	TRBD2	TGTGCCAGCAGACTAGCGGGGGGCGAACCCTACGAGCAGTACTTC	CASRLAGGEPYEQYF
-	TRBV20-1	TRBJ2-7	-	TGCAGTGCTAGAGACCGCCTAAGGGGGTTGTCCTACGAGCAGTACTTC	CSARDRLRGLSYEQYF
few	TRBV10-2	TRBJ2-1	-	TGCGCCAGCAGTAACCAAGCCCTCTCTACCTACAATGAGCAGTTCTTC	CASSNQALSTYNEQFF
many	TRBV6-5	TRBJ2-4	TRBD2	TGTGCCAGCAGTTACGAGACCGGGACTAGCGGTTGGGAAAACATTCAGTACTTC	CASSYETGTSGWENIQYF
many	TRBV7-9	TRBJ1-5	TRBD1	TGTGCCAGCAGCTTAGAAGGGACAGGGCTTCAGCCCCAGCATTTT	CASSLEGTGLQPQHF
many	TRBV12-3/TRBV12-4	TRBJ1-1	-	TGTGCCAGCAGCGAACAGGAGGCGGCTGAAGCTTTCTTT	CASSEQEAAEAFF
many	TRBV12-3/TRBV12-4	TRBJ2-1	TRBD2	TGTGCCAGCAGTAAAAGACTAGCGGGGGGGGTCTACAATGAGCAGTTCTTC	CASSKRLAGGVYNEQFF
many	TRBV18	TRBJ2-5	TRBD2	TGTGCCAGCTCTAAAGCGGGGTCGTACCAAGAGACCCAGTACTTC	CASSKAGSYQETQYF
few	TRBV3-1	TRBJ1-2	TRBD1	TGTGCCAGCAGCCCAACCGGGACAGGCCGCTCCGGCTACACCTTC	CASSPTGTGRSGYTF
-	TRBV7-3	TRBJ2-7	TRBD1	TGTGCCAGCAGCTTAGGGACAGGGGACGAGCAGTACTTC	CASSLGTGDEQYF
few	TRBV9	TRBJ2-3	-	TGTGCCAGCAGCCCCCGTGTAGCAGATACGCAGTATTTT	CASSPRVADTQYF